This paragraph reports one T cell receptor beta chain. Its antigen is currently unknown. The sample comes from a study of OX40 agonist ivuxolimab in advanced cancers. The overall study: Prior checkpoint blockade (anti-PD-1, anti-PD-L1 or anti-CTLA-4) was permitted; approximately 40% had it. Partial responses were observed in three patients, of whom one had hepatocellular carcinoma and two had cutaneous melanoma.

Findings and limits, study-wide: With doses of 0.1-3.0 mg/kg, partial responders showed among the lowest clonal expansion. At 0.1 to 3.0 mg/kg, clonal expansion of CD4+ and CD8+ blood T cells had occurred by week 6.

Here immunoSEQ multiplex PCR was the method, and the copy in TCRdb shows in-frame clones only, minus some. The sample has about 52,000 clones; 75% to 90% are singletons. Sequenced here: CD4+ or CD8+ T cells sorted from blood, sampled in a trial of the OX40 agonist ivuxolimab. This clonotype was sampled from an adult with an advanced solid tumor such as melanoma, head and neck, liver or kidney cancer.

As DNA, the CDR3 is TGTGCCAGCAGCGTAGCCGGGGGGGCTCGGAATGAGCAGTTCTTC. Its translation: CASSVAGGARNEQFF. The V and J genes are TRBV9 and TRBJ2-1; 8 bases are a match to TRBD2. Germline V gene data show CDR1 as SGDLS and CDR2 as YYNGEE. J gave up 7 bases and V 0 bases, and 6 bases lay outside the gene matches. This CDR3 spans 15 amino acids.